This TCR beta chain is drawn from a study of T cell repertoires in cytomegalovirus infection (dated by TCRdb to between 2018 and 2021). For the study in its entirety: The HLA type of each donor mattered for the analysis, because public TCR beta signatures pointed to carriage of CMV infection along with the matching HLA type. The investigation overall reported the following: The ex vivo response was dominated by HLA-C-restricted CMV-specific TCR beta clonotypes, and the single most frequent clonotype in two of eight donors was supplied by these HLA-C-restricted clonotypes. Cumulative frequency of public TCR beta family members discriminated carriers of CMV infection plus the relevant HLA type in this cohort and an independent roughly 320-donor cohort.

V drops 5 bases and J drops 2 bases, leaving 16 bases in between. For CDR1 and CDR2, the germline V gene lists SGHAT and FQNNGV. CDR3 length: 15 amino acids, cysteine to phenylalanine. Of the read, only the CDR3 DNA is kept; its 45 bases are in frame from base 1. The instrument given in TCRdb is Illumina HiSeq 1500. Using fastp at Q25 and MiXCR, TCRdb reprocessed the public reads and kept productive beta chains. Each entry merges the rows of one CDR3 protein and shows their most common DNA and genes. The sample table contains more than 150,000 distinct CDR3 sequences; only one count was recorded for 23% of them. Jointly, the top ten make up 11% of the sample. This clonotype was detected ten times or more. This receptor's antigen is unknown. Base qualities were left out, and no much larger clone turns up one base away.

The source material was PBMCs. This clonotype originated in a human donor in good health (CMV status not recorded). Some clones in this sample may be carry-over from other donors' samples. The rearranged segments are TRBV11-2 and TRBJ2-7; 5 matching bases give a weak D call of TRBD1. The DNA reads TGTGCCAGCAGCAACTCACGGCCAGGGACCTACGAGCAGTACTTC. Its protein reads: CASSNSRPGTYEQYF.